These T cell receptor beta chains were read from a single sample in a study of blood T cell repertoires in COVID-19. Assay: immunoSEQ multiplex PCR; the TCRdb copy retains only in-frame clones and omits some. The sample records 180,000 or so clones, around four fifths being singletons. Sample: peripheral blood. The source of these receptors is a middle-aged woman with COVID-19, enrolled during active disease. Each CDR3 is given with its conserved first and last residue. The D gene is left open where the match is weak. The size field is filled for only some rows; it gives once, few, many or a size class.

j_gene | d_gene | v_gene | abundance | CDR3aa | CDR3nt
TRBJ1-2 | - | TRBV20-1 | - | CSASTLSLYGYTF | TGCAGTGCTAGTACCCTTTCACTCTATGGCTACACCTTC
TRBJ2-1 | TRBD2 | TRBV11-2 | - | CASSRGGSEQFF | TGTGCCAGCAGCCGCGGGGGGAGTGAGCAGTTCTTC
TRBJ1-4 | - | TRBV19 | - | CATRNTGGKEKLFF | TGTGCCACCAGGAATACGGGAGGGAAGGAAAAACTGTTTTTT
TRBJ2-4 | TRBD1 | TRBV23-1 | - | CASSRRTGKVQNIQYF | TGCGCCAGCAGTCGTAGGACAGGGAAGGTCCAAAACATTCAGTACTTC
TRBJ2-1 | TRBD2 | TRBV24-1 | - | CATSGDWEGNEQFF | TGTGCCACCAGTGGGGATTGGGAGGGGAATGAGCAGTTCTTC
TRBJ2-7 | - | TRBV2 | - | CALRPLARIYEQYF | TGTGCCCTACGGCCACTAGCTAGAATTTACGAGCAGTACTTC
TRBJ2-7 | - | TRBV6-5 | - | CASSYSPHRGSEQYF | TGTGCCAGCAGTTACTCCCCCCATCGAGGGAGTGAGCAGTACTTC
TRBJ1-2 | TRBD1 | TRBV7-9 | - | CASSAEDRGVYGYTF | TGTGCCAGCAGCGCCGAGGACAGGGGAGTTTATGGCTACACCTTC
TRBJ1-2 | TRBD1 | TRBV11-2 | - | CASSHGTGPWYGYTF | TGTGCCAGCAGCCACGGGACAGGCCCTTGGTATGGCTACACCTTC
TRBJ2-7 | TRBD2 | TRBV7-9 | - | CASSGSGGAAYEQYF | TGTGCCAGCAGCGGAAGCGGGGGGGCGGCCTACGAGCAGTACTTC
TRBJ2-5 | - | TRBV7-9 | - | CASSLGGGGHAGTQYF | TGTGCCAGCAGCTTAGGAGGGGGGGGCCACGCTGGAACCCAGTACTTC
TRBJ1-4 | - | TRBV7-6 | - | CASSLDIEGKLFF | TGTGCCAGCAGCTTAGATATCGAGGGTAAACTGTTTTTT
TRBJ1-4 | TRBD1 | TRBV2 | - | CASSRDRGKGKLFF | TGTGCCAGCAGTAGGGACAGGGGAAAGGGAAAACTGTTTTTT
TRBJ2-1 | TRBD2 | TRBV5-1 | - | CASSLGGSEYNEQFF | TGCGCCAGCAGCTTAGGCGGGAGTGAGTACAATGAGCAGTTCTTC
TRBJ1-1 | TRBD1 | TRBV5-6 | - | CASSSRDRVFPEAFF | TGTGCCAGCAGCTCCCGGGACAGGGTCTTTCCTGAAGCTTTCTTT
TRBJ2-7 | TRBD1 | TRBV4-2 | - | CASSHRDRVYEQYF | TGTGCCAGCAGCCACCGGGACAGGGTCTACGAGCAGTACTTC
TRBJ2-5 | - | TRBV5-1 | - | CASIDVPGKETQYF | TGCGCCAGCATAGATGTACCGGGGAAAGAGACCCAGTACTTC
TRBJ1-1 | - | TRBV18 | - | CASSETVPFF | TGTGCCAGCTCCGAGACAGTACCTTTCTTT
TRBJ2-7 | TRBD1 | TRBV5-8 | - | CASTLTGTGGIEQYF | TGTGCCAGCACCCTAACCGGGACAGGGGGAATCGAGCAGTACTTC
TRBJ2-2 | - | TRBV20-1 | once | CSAHGEGELFF | TGCAGTGCCCACGGGGAGGGGGAGCTGTTTTTT
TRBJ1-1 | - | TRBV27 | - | CASSLSGGTGTEAFF | TGTGCCAGCAGTTTATCGGGGGGGACTGGTACTGAAGCTTTCTTT
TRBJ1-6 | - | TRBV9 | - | CASSVAGAYNSPLHF | TGTGCCAGCAGCGTAGCAGGGGCGTATAATTCACCCCTCCACTTT
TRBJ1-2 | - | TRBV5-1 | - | CASTLQGSTNYGYTF | TGCGCCAGCACTCTGCAGGGCTCTACTAACTATGGCTACACCTTC
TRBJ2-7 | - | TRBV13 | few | CASSSGSYYEQYF | TGTGCCAGCAGCTCCGGGTCCTACTACGAGCAGTACTTC
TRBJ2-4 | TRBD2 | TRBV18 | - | CASSPGSGRARDGIQYF | TGTGCCAGCTCACCCGGTAGCGGGAGGGCCAGGGACGGCATTCAGTACTTC
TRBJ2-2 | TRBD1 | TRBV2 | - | CANRRTGTNTGELFF | TGTGCCAACCGTCGGACAGGCACGAACACCGGGGAGCTGTTTTTT
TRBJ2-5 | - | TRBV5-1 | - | CASRPTQRETQYF | TGCGCCAGCAGACCTACCCAGAGGGAGACCCAGTACTTC
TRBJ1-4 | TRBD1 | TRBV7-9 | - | CASRTGTENEKLFF | TGTGCCAGCAGAACTGGGACAGAGAATGAAAAACTGTTTTTT
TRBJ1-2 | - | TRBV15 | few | CATSRASVQGSRGYTF | TGTGCCACCAGCAGAGCTTCTGTACAGGGATCGAGGGGCTACACCTTC
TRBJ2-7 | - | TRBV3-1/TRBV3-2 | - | CASSQDHAGEQYF | TGTGCCAGCAGCCAAGATCATGCGGGCGAGCAGTACTTC
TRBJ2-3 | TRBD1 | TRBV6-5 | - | CASSYFRTGGTDTQYF | TGTGCCAGCAGTTACTTTAGGACAGGGGGCACAGATACGCAGTATTTT
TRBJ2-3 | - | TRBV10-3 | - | CAISEGALSEYF | TGTGCCATCAGTGAGGGGGCCCTGTCGGAGTATTTT
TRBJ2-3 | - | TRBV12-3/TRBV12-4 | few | CASSLTDTQYF | TGTGCCAGCAGCCTCACAGATACGCAGTATTTT
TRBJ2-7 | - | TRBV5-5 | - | CASSFGQIYEQYF | TGTGCCAGCAGCTTTGGTCAGATCTACGAGCAGTACTTC
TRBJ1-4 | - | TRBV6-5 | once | CASSYHRGDEKLFF | TGTGCCAGCAGTTACCACCGGGGTGATGAAAAACTGTTTTTT
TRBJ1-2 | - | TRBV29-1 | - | CSVGEEGTGYTF | TGCAGCGTTGGCGAGGAGGGGACTGGCTACACCTTC
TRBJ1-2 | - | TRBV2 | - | CASSDIGDGYTF | TGTGCCAGCAGTGATATAGGGGATGGCTACACCTTC
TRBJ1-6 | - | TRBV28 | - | CASSLGGGRLGSPLHF | TGTGCCAGCAGTTTAGGGGGGGGCAGGTTAGGATCACCCCTCCACTTT
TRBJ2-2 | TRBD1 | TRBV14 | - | CASSQATGAGELFF | TGTGCCAGCAGCCAAGCGACAGGGGCCGGGGAGCTGTTTTTT
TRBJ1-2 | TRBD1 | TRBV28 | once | CASGQGGYTF | TGTGCCAGCGGACAGGGTGGCTACACCTTC
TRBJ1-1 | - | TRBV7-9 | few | CASSLGGRVENTEAFF | TGTGCCAGCAGCTTGGGAGGGAGGGTGGAGAACACTGAAGCTTTCTTT
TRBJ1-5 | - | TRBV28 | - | CASQLGLGGNQPQHF | TGTGCCAGCCAATTGGGCCTCGGGGGCAATCAGCCCCAGCATTTT
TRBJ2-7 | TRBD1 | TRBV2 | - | CASNAVGTGNTYEQYF | TGTGCCAGCAACGCAGTAGGGACAGGGAACACCTACGAGCAGTACTTC
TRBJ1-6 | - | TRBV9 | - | CASSVRGNDSPLHF | TGTGCCAGCAGCGTACGGGGGAATGATTCACCCCTCCACTTT
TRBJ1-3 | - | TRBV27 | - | CASSRRVAQGVSNTIYF | TGTGCCAGCAGCCGCCGGGTAGCACAGGGAGTTAGTAACACCATATATTTT
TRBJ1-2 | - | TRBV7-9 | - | CASSPRLSGVGYTF | TGTGCCAGCAGCCCACGCCTCTCAGGGGTTGGCTACACCTTC
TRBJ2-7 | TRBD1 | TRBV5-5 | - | CASSQPGTGEQYF | TGTGCCAGCAGCCAACCCGGGACAGGCGAGCAGTACTTC
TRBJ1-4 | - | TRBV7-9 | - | CASSSIATNEKLFF | TGTGCCAGCAGCTCTATAGCGACTAATGAAAAACTGTTTTTT
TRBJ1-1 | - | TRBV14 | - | CASSQVRGNTEAFF | TGTGCCAGCAGCCAAGTTAGGGGAAACACTGAAGCTTTCTTT
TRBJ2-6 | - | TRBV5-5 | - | CASSSIKTGPGSGANVLTF | TGTGCCAGCAGCTCCATTAAGACAGGCCCAGGGTCTGGGGCCAACGTCCTGACTTTC
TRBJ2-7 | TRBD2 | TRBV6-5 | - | CASSRTSGNHEQYF | TGTGCCAGCAGTAGGACTAGCGGGAATCACGAGCAGTACTTC
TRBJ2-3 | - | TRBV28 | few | CASGRGGSTDTQYF | TGTGCCAGCGGTCGCGGCGGTAGCACAGATACGCAGTATTTT
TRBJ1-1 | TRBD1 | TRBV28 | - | CASSYGRGLTEAFF | TGTGCCAGCAGTTATGGCAGGGGGCTCACTGAAGCTTTCTTT
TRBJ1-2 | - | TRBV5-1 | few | CASSPGGGLGYGYTF | TGCGCCAGCAGCCCCGGTGGGGGACTAGGCTATGGCTACACCTTC
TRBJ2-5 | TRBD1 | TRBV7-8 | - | CASSLTGNGETQYF | TGTGCCAGCAGCTTGACAGGGAACGGGGAGACCCAGTACTTC
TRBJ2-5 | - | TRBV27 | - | CASSLWTGIQETQYF | TGTGCCAGCAGTTTATGGACGGGAATTCAAGAGACCCAGTACTTC
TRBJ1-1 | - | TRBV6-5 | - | CAEKTHGNTEAFF | TGTGCCGAAAAAACTCATGGGAACACTGAAGCTTTCTTT
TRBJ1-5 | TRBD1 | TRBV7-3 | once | CASSQVSTGQGQPQHF | TGTGCCAGCAGCCAAGTCTCGACAGGGCAGGGTCAGCCCCAGCATTTT
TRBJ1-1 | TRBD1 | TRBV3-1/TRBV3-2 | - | CASSQTGSASEAFF | TGTGCCAGCAGCCAGACAGGGAGTGCATCTGAAGCTTTCTTT
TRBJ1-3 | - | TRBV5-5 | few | CASSLNVQLFSGNTIYF | TGTGCCAGCAGCTTGAACGTACAGCTTTTCTCTGGAAACACCATATATTTT